The clone carrying this TCR beta chain was seen at least ten times. The CDR3 end is not reached by the read, which stops 3 residues before it; the germline J gene fills it in. Sequencing used immunoSEQ multiplex PCR; TCRdb keeps in-frame clones, though not all of them. The specimen has approximately 81,000 clones, none found just once. These data are taken from a study of T cell clonality in common variable immunodeficiency. The germline V and J ends were trimmed by 1 base and 4 bases, with 8 bases remaining between them. Germline-derived CDR1 and CDR2 are LNHDA and SQIVND (reference sequence). The CDR3 totals 13 residues.

Sequenced sample: peripheral blood mononuclear cells. This TCR was sampled from a person between 18 and 69 years old in good health. V gene TRBV19 combines with J gene TRBJ2-7; D possibly uses TRBD1 or TRBD2 (5 bases each). CDR3 protein: CASSIAEGYEQYF. The part of the CDR3 DNA that was read is TGTGCCAGTAGTATAGCTGAGGGGTACGAG. The whole variable domain, filled in from reference TRBV19 and TRBJ2-7, reads DGGITQSPKYLFRKEGQNVTLSCEQNLNHDAMYWYRQDPGQGLRLIYYSQIVNDFQKGDIAEGYSVSREKKESFPLTVTSAQKNPTAFYLCASSIAEGYEQYFGPGTRLTVT.